One and the same sample provided the 14 T cell receptor beta chains below, sequenced in a study of shared clonotypes between healthy human individuals (dated by TCRdb to the early 2020s). Libraries were prepared through the immunoSEQ multiplex PCR assay. This is the immuneACCESS table as TCRdb keeps it, with only in-frame sequences that have V and J called. A part of the clones is gone; compared with another copy, unresolved V genes explain less than half, and the rest is unexplained. The sample table lists hundreds of thousands of clones, almost 95% of them with a count of one. Clones ranked in the top ten supply less than 25% of the sample. CD8 naive samples consisted of CD45RO-negative cells that were positively selected for CCR7, yielding a CD45RA+CCR7+ population without TemRA cells. Sequencing was performed on naive CD8+ T cells sorted from blood. Sample cell subset or site, as interpreted from the label and publication: CD45RA+CCR7+. The receptors stem from a man aged 30 to 39 in good health.

V and J are TRBV5-1 and TRBJ2-1; 10 bases agree with TRBD2. The CDR3 runs 15 residues. The germline CDR1 and CDR2 sequences are SGHRS and YFSETQ. The V gene end was trimmed by 4 bases and the J gene end by 7 bases; junction bases not matched to a gene: 8. The CDR3 reads CASSRLAGDSNEQFF. The CDR3 DNA reads TGCGCCAGCAGCCGTCTAGCGGGAGACAGTAATGAGCAGTTCTTC.

Of note for this clone: This same CDR3 is encoded by further DNA sequences in the sample. The V and J genes are TRBV11-2 and TRBJ2-3; 8 nucleotides line up with TRBD2. This CDR3 contains 14 residues. Per the germline V gene, CDR1 is SGHAT and CDR2 is FQNNGV. J gave up 4 bases and V 1 base, and 1 base lay outside the gene matches. The DNA for the CDR3 is TGTGCCAGCAGCTTAGCCGGGAGGGCAGATACGCAGTATTTT. Its protein is CASSLAGRADTQYF.

The chain employs TRBV7-9 and TRBJ1-1, with 7 nucleotides matching TRBD1. This CDR3 comprises 15 residues. Germline V gene data show CDR1 as SEHNR and CDR2 as FQNEAQ (reference sequence). The junction had 9 bases not matched to a gene; V was cut back by 5 bases and J by 3 bases. This CDR3 is CASSNRQGLDTEAFF. In DNA form, the CDR3 reads TGTGCCAGCAGCAACCGACAGGGATTAGACACTGAAGCTTTCTTT.

As DNA, the CDR3 is TGTGCCAGCAGCTTAGGTCCTAGCGGAGCCTACGAGCAGTACTTC. Its protein product is CASSLGPSGAYEQYF. This chain connects TRBV7-6 to TRBJ2-7; 7 bases fit TRBD2. Germline CDR1 reads SGHVS; CDR2 reads FNYEAQ. Germline trimming cut 1 base from V and 2 bases from J; bases unmatched to any gene: 5. CDR3 length equals 15 residues.

The V gene is TRBV11-1, the J gene TRBJ2-1; TRBD1 matches at 11 bases. Per the germline V gene, CDR1 is SGHAT and CDR2 is FQDESV (reference sequence). V was pared by 4 bases and J by 4 bases, with 3 bases of the junction left unmatched. The CDR3 consists of 15 residues. This chain's CDR3 is CASSYGQGAYNEQFF. CDR3 coding DNA: TGTGCCAGCAGCTACGGACAGGGGGCATACAATGAGCAGTTCTTC.

This clone is a singleton in its sample. The rearrangement joins TRBV7-8 to TRBJ2-5; 14 bases agree with TRBD2. Trimming removed 4 bases from V and 4 bases from J; junction bases left unmatched: 8. Germline V gene sequence: CDR1 SGHVS, CDR2 FQNEAQ. The CDR3 contains 17 residues. Here the CDR3 reads CASSSGLAGEFSETQYF. The CDR3 DNA reads as TGTGCCAGCAGCTCGGGACTAGCGGGAGAGTTCTCAGAGACCCAGTACTTC.

This clone came up once. V is TRBV30 and J is TRBJ2-7; tentatively, D is TRBD1 or TRBD2 (5 bases each). The V end was cut by 2 bases, the J end by 1 base, with 33 bases between. The germline V gene has CDR1 GTSNPN and CDR2 SVGIG (reference sequence). The CDR3 consists of 21 residues. CDR3 residues: CAWSSPGYPIRGSHRSYEQYF. For the CDR3, the DNA is TGTGCCTGGAGTAGTCCCGGATATCCGATAAGAGGGTCTCACAGGTCCTACGAGCAGTACTTC.

The CDR3 region has the DNA TGTGCCAGCAGCTTAGCTGGCAGAAATCAGCCCCAGCATTTT. Translation: CASSLAGRNQPQHF. J is TRBJ1-5 and V is TRBV7-9, with D hard to call. Germline V gene data show CDR1 as SEHNR and CDR2 as FQNEAQ (reference sequence). Trimming shortened V by 0 bases and J by 4 bases, and 7 bases separated the two germline ends. This CDR3 is built from 14 residues.

The chain carries TRBV27 and TRBJ2-5; 9 bases are a match to TRBD1. J gave up 5 bases and V 5 bases, and 12 bases lay outside the gene matches. The CDR3 has 16 amino acids. Per germline, CDR1 MNHEY and CDR2 SMNVEV (reference sequence). The CDR3 bases are TGTGCCAGCAGTCCCCGCCCACAGGGGGCCCATGAGACCCAGTACTTC. Translating it yields CASSPRPQGAHETQYF.

The V call is TRBV28, the J call TRBJ2-1, with 13 bases lining up with TRBD2. Trimming removed 5 bases from V and 1 base from J; junction bases left unmatched: 17. The germline gives CDR1 MDHEN, CDR2 SYDVKM. This CDR3 is built from 21 residues. CDR3 residues: CASSANSGLAGLQASYNEQFF. CDR3 DNA: TGTGCCAGCAGTGCGAATTCGGGACTAGCGGGACTCCAGGCTTCCTACAATGAGCAGTTCTTC.

This rearrangement joins TRBV27 to TRBJ2-2; either TRBD1 or TRBD2 may supply D (6 bases each). This CDR3 contains 17 residues. V shed 0 bases and J shed 2 bases, with 13 bases lying between them. Per the germline V gene, CDR1 is MNHEY and CDR2 is SMNVEV (reference sequence). CDR3 in DNA: TGTGCCAGCAGTTTATCGAGGGGGGAAGGAAACACCGGGGAGCTGTTTTTT. It is translated as CASSLSRGEGNTGELFF.

The chain employs TRBV16 and TRBJ2-1, with D tentatively TRBD2 (6 bases). This CDR3 has 16 amino acids. CDR1 is KGHSY and CDR2 is FQNENV in the germline V gene. V gave up 2 bases and J gave up 7 bases, with 18 bases separating them. CDR3 residues: CASSQIGRIAENEQFF. CDR3 DNA sequence: TGTGCCAGCAGCCAAATCGGAAGGATAGCGGAGAATGAGCAGTTCTTC.

This clone was observed a single time. The chain has TRBV19 and TRBJ2-2; D remains ambiguous. The germline V gene has CDR1 LNHDA and CDR2 SQIVND (reference sequence). The CDR3 extends over 12 amino acids. V was clipped by 0 bases and J by 7 bases, with 3 bases between them. The CDR3 spells CASSIDGGELFF. DNA of the CDR3: TGTGCCAGTAGTATAGATGGCGGGGAGCTGTTTTTT. The variable domain in full, with the rest retrieved from reference TRBV19 and TRBJ2-2, is DGGITQSPKYLFRKEGQNVTLSCEQNLNHDAMYWYRQDPGQGLRLIYYSQIVNDFQKGDIAEGYSVSREKKESFPLTVTSAQKNPTAFYLCASSIDGGELFFGEGSRLTVL.

In nucleotides, the CDR3 is TGTGCCACCAGCAGGGGACGGACAGCGATCCAAGAGACCCAGTACTTC. Its translation: CATSRGRTAIQETQYF. This sequence joins TRBV15 and TRBJ2-5, with a weak D call TRBD1 (6 bases). The germline CDR1 and CDR2 sequences are LNHNV and YYDKDF (reference sequence). The germline V and J ends were trimmed by 3 bases and 1 base, with 15 bases remaining between them. This CDR3 has 16 residues. The full variable domain, with the rest looked up from reference TRBV15 and TRBJ2-5, is DAMVIQNPRYQVTQFGKPVTLSCSQTLNHNVMYWYQQKSSQAPKLLFHYYDKDFNNEADTPDNFQSRRPNTSFCFLDIRSPGLGDTAMYLCATSRGRTAIQETQYFGPGTRLLVL.